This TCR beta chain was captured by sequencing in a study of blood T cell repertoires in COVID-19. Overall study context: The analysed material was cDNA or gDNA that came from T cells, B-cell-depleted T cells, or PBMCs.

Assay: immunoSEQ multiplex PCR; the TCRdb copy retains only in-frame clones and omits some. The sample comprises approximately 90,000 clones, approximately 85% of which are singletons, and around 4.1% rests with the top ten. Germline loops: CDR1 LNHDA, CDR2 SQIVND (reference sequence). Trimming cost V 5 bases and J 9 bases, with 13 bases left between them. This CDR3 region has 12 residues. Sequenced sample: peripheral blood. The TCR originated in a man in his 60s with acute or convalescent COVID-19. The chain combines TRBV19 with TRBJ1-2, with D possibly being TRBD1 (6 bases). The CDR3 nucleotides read TGTGCCAGTAGTCCACAGGGAATTAGCTACACCTTC. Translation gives CASSPQGISYTF.